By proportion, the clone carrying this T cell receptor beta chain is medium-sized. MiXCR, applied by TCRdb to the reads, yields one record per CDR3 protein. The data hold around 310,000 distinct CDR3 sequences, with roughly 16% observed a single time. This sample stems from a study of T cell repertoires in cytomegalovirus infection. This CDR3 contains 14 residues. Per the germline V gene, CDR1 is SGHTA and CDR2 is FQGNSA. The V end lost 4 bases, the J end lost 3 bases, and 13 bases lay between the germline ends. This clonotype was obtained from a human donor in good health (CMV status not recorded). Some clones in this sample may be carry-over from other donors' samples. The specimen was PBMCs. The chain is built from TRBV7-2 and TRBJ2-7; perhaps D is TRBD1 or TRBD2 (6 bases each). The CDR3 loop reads CASSWNREDYEQYF. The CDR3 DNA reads TGTGCCAGCAGCTGGAACAGGGAGGACTACGAGCAGTACTTC.